The 26 T cell receptor beta chains given below trace back to one sample, sequenced in a study of follicular helper T cells after annual influenza vaccination. Time point defined: 2015-2016 season, pre-vaccination. This table comes from immunoSEQ multiplex PCR, and its TCRdb copy is limited to in-frame clones, with some not included. The table records under 8,500 clones, 75% to 90% of them present only once. The sequencing used CXCR5- memory CD4+ T cells sorted from blood, collected on the day of influenza vaccination. The receptors come from an adult who received the influenza vaccine.

This chain connects TRBV9 to TRBJ1-5, with D perhaps TRBD1 (5 bases). The CDR3 contains 15 residues. In germline, CDR1 is SGDLS, CDR2 YYNGEE. V lost 0 bases to trimming and J lost 3 bases, with 10 bases between them. CDR3 nucleotide sequence: TGTGCCAGCAGCGTAGATCCAGGGTCCAATCAGCCCCAGCATTTT. Its translation: CASSVDPGSNQPQHF.

V gene TRBV4-3 combines with J gene TRBJ1-2; the D gene is possibly TRBD1 (6 bases). The CDR3 loop spans 13 amino acids. Trimming removed 3 bases at V and 8 bases at J, with 13 bases between. CDR1 is LGHNA, CDR2 YSLEER, per germline. The CDR3 loop is CASSQIGGSGYTF. CDR3 DNA sequence: TGCGCCAGCAGCCAGATAGGGGGGAGCGGCTACACCTTC.

The V gene is TRBV2, the J gene TRBJ1-2; D gene ambiguous. CDR3 length: 13 residues. V lost 6 bases and J lost 2, with 10 bases in between. Germline CDR1 reads SNHLY; CDR2 reads FYNNEI. CDR3 in amino acids: CASSADRNYGYTF. As DNA, the CDR3 is TGTGCCAGCAGCGCGGACCGGAACTATGGCTACACCTTC.

The chain is built from TRBV6-1 and TRBJ2-3, with TRBD2 matching 13 bases. Germline CDR1 is MNHNS and CDR2 is SASEGT. V gave up 2 bases and J gave up 3 bases; unmatched junction bases: 2. CDR3 length equals 16 residues. CDR3 in amino acids: CASSERTSGGTDTQYF. The CDR3 DNA reads as TGTGCCAGCAGTGAAAGGACTAGCGGGGGTACAGATACGCAGTATTTT.

The chain recombines TRBV5-1 with TRBJ1-6; 7 bases map to TRBD1. V was pared by 1 base and J by 6 bases, with 7 bases of the junction left unmatched. CDR3 size: 16 residues. Per the germline V gene, CDR1 is SGHRS and CDR2 is YFSETQ. This CDR3 is CASSLQGGLTNSPLHF. The CDR3 nucleotides read TGCGCCAGCAGCTTGCAGGGGGGGCTCACTAATTCACCCCTCCACTTT.

CDR3 amino acids: CASSLGLRQETQYF. CDR3 DNA sequence: TGCGCCAGCAGCCTAGGGTTACGCCAAGAGACCCAGTACTTC. The chain joins TRBV5-1 to TRBJ2-5; D gene ambiguous. Trimming removed 4 bases from V and 1 base from J, with 11 bases in between. Germline V gene sequence: CDR1 SGHRS, CDR2 YFSETQ. This CDR3 has 14 residues.

V gene TRBV2 combines with J gene TRBJ1-1; D remains unclear. The V end was cut by 6 bases, the J end by 0 bases, with 8 bases between. This CDR3 contains 13 residues. Germline V gives CDR1 SNHLY, CDR2 FYNNEI. The CDR3 bases are TGTGCCAGCAGCTTTACCATGAACACTGAAGCTTTCTTT. It encodes CASSFTMNTEAFF.

This chain uses TRBV7-9 with TRBJ2-6, with D possibly being TRBD1 (6 bases). Germline V CDR1 and CDR2: SEHNR, FQNEAQ (reference sequence). The CDR3 extends over 16 amino acids. Trimming cost V 5 bases and J 1 base, with 12 bases left between them. CDR3 loop: CASSPFQGSGANVLTF. In DNA form, the CDR3 reads TGTGCCAGCAGCCCTTTTCAGGGGTCTGGGGCCAACGTCCTGACTTTC. Using reference TRBV7-9 and TRBJ2-6 for the parts outside the CDR3, the full variable domain is DTGVSQNPRHKITKRGQNVTFRCDPISEHNRLYWYRQTLGQGPEFLTYFQNEAQLEKSRLLSDRFSAERPKGSFSTLEIQRTEQGDSAMYLCASSPFQGSGANVLTFGAGSRLTVL.

This clone was recorded once. The chain carries TRBV5-4 and TRBJ2-3; 7 nucleotides agree with TRBD1. Germline CDR1 SGHNT, CDR2 YYREEE (reference sequence). There are 16 residues in the CDR3. V lost 4 bases to trimming and J lost 0 bases; unmatched junction nucleotides: 8. CDR3 nucleotide sequence: TGTGCCAGCAGCCCAGGGGGTCCACTCAGCACAGATACGCAGTATTTT. Its translation is CASSPGGPLSTDTQYF.

The chain carries TRBV7-8 and TRBJ2-3; the D is unclear. CDR3 size: 12 residues. Per germline, CDR1 SGHVS and CDR2 FQNEAQ. V was cut by 5 bases and J by 8 bases, with 11 bases left in between. The chain's CDR3 is CASSLVPLTQYF. The CDR3, as DNA: TGTGCCAGCAGCCTAGTCCCTCTTACGCAGTATTTT. The whole variable domain, filled in from reference TRBV7-8 and TRBJ2-3, reads GAGVSQSPRYKVAKRGQDVALRCDPISGHVSLFWYQQALGQGPEFLTYFQNEAQLDKSGLPSDRFFAERPEGSVSTLKIQRTQQEDSAVYLCASSLVPLTQYFGPGTRLTVL.

The CDR3 spells CASSPRGRGGEKLFF. As DNA, the CDR3 is TGTGCCAGCAGTCCTCGGGGCAGGGGAGGCGAAAAACTGTTTTTT. This chain connects TRBV25-1 to TRBJ1-4; TRBD1 is a possible D gene (6 bases). There are 15 residues in the CDR3. V was shortened by 5 bases and J by 8 bases, with 18 bases between the two germline ends. The V gene's germline CDR1 is MGHDK and CDR2 SYGVNS.

The chain carries TRBV7-2 and TRBJ1-5; D is perhaps TRBD1 (5 bases). Germline values: CDR1 SGHTA, CDR2 FQGNSA. V lost 4 bases and J 6 bases, leaving 10 bases between the germline ends. The CDR3 sequence is 13 residues long. The CDR3 loop reads CASSSQDTQPQHF. As DNA, the CDR3 is TGTGCCAGCAGCTCACAGGATACTCAGCCCCAGCATTTT. Supplemented by reference TRBV7-2 and TRBJ1-5, the full variable domain reads GAGVSQSPSNKVTEKGKDVELRCDPISGHTALYWYRQSLGQGLEFLIYFQGNSAPDKSGLPSDRFSAERTGGSVSTLTIQRTQQEDSAVYLCASSSQDTQPQHFGDGTRLSIL.

This clone was seen a few times. The J gene is TRBJ1-1, the V gene TRBV4-1, with a tentative D call TRBD1 (5 bases). Germline V lookup: CDR1 MGHRA, CDR2 YSYEKL. The CDR3 runs 15 residues. V lost 2 bases, J lost 2 bases, and 12 bases lay in between. The CDR3 loop is CASSQIRTRNTEAFF. The CDR3 nucleotides read TGCGCCAGCAGCCAAATCCGGACACGAAACACTGAAGCTTTCTTT.

The chain links TRBV11-3 to TRBJ2-6; D unclear. V was clipped by 1 base and J by 2 bases, with 9 bases between them. The germline V gene has CDR1 SGHNT and CDR2 YENEEA. This CDR3 contains 16 residues. CDR3 sequence (DNA): TGTGCCAGCAGCTTAGGGACCTCTGCTGGGGCCAACGTCCTGACTTTC. Its protein is CASSLGTSAGANVLTF.

The CDR3 nucleotides read TGTGCCAGCAGCTCACCAACACCGACAGGGTACCGTTCACCCCTCCACTTT. Translated: CASSSPTPTGYRSPLHF. The chain carries TRBV7-8 and TRBJ1-6; 7 bases map to TRBD1. Germline values: CDR1 SGHVS, CDR2 FQNEAQ. This CDR3 comprises 17 residues. After removal of 4 bases from V and 9 bases from J, the junction contained 15 bases not matched to a gene.

The V and J genes are TRBV7-9 and TRBJ1-1; D gene ambiguous. Germline V gene sequence: CDR1 SEHNR, CDR2 FQNEAQ (reference sequence). This CDR3 has 17 amino acids. V was cut by 2 bases and J by 1 base, with 17 bases left in between. The DNA for the CDR3 is TGTGCCAGCAGCTTAATACAGATCACCCGTAGGAACACTGAAGCTTTCTTT. It codes for CASSLIQITRRNTEAFF. Complete variable domain (other parts from reference TRBV7-9 and TRBJ1-1): DTGVSQNPRHKITKRGQNVTFRCDPISEHNRLYWYRQTLGQGPEFLTYFQNEAQLEKSRLLSDRFSAERPKGSFSTLEIQRTEQGDSAMYLCASSLIQITRRNTEAFFGQGTRLTVV.

V usage is TRBV5-1 and J usage is TRBJ2-3; D remains ambiguous. The CDR3 spans 14 residues. CDR1 is SGHRS and CDR2 is YFSETQ in the germline V gene. Deletions cut 3 bases from V and 0 bases from J, with 8 bases between. CDR3 residues: CASSWAASTDTQYF. The CDR3 DNA reads TGCGCCAGCAGCTGGGCGGCTAGCACAGATACGCAGTATTTT.

The chain has TRBV4-1 and TRBJ2-7, with 9 bases identical to TRBD1. V dropped 0 bases and J dropped 3; count of bases not matched to a gene: 3. Germline V gene data show CDR1 as MGHRA and CDR2 as YSYEKL. The CDR3 covers 15 residues. The CDR3 loop is CASSQDGDRDYEQYF. CDR3 bases: TGCGCCAGCAGCCAAGATGGGGACAGGGACTACGAGCAGTACTTC.

The rearrangement joins TRBV18 to TRBJ1-6, with TRBD1 identical over 9 bases. This CDR3 has 19 amino acids. CDR1 KGHSH and CDR2 LQKENI come from the germline V gene. With V trimmed by 2 bases and J by 0 bases, 8 bases remained unmatched. DNA of the CDR3: TGTGCCAGCTCACCATGGACAGGGGCGATTAGCTCCTATAATTCACCCCTCCACTTT. Protein sequence: CASSPWTGAISSYNSPLHF.

In its sample, this clone was seen a few times. The chain couples TRBV27 to TRBJ2-7; 7 bases are shared with TRBD1. V shed 4 bases, J shed 3 bases, and the junction held 18 bases outside the gene matches. The CDR3 has 18 residues. The V gene's germline CDR1 is MNHEY and CDR2 SMNVEV (reference sequence). CDR3 sequence reads: CASSSSPGAGTEYYEQYF. CDR3 nucleotides: TGTGCCAGCAGTTCCTCTCCGGGCGCCGGGACAGAGTACTACGAGCAGTACTTC.

The rearrangement links TRBV5-1 to TRBJ1-5; TRBD1 agrees at 7 bases. The CDR3 contains 13 residues. Trimming at V came to 3 bases and at J to 7 bases, leaving 4 bases not matched to a gene. Germline values: CDR1 SGHRS, CDR2 YFSETQ. CDR3 amino acids: CASSSGQNQPQHF. In DNA, the CDR3 is TGCGCCAGCAGCTCGGGACAGAACCAGCCCCAGCATTTT. Full variable domain (missing parts from reference TRBV5-1 and TRBJ1-5): KAGVTQTPRYLIKTRGQQVTLSCSPISGHRSVSWYQQTPGQGLQFLFEYFSETQRNKGNFPGRFSGRQFSNSRSEMNVSTLELGDSALYLCASSSGQNQPQHFGDGTRLSIL.

This rearrangement joins TRBV25-1 to TRBJ2-3; perhaps TRBD2 as D (5 bases). V lost 6 bases, J lost 6 bases, and 13 bases lay in between. The length of the CDR3 is 13 residues. Germline V gene lookup returns CDR1 MGHDK and CDR2 SYGVNS. Written as DNA, the CDR3 is TGTGCCAGCAGAGGTGGAGGTTCCGATACGCAGTATTTT. Residues: CASRGGGSDTQYF.

The chain is built from TRBV18 and TRBJ2-6; TRBD1 or TRBD2 may be the D gene (6 bases each). The CDR3 length is 18 residues. Germline loops: CDR1 KGHSH, CDR2 LQKENI. V lost 1 base and J lost 4, with 17 bases in between. The CDR3 here is CASSPRATGASGANVLTF. The CDR3 nucleotides are TGTGCCAGCTCACCACGGGCGACGGGGGCCTCCGGGGCCAACGTCCTGACTTTC. The whole variable domain, remainder taken from reference TRBV18 and TRBJ2-6, is NAGVMQNPRHLVRRRGQEARLRCSPMKGHSHVYWYRQLPEEGLKFMVYLQKENIIDESGMPKERFSAEFPKEGPSILRIQQVVRGDSAAYFCASSPRATGASGANVLTFGAGSRLTVL.

This chain connects TRBV2 to TRBJ1-6; D perhaps matches TRBD1 (5 bases). The CDR3 runs to 15 residues. V dropped 4 bases and J dropped 5 bases, with 12 bases sitting between them. CDR1 SNHLY and CDR2 FYNNEI come from the germline V gene. CDR3 DNA sequence: TGTGCCAGCAGTGTATGGGTAGGGGATAATTCACCCCTCCACTTT. It is translated as CASSVWVGDNSPLHF. The complete variable domain, with remaining parts taken from reference TRBV2 and TRBJ1-6, reads EPEVTQTPSHQVTQMGQEVILRCVPISNHLYFYWYRQILGQKVEFLVSFYNNEISEKSEIFDDQFSVERPDGSNFTLKIRSTKLEDSAMYFCASSVWVGDNSPLHFGNGTRLTVT.

J is TRBJ1-1 and V is TRBV10-2; maybe TRBD1 (5 bases). Trimming shortened V by 4 bases and J by 2 bases, and 14 bases separated the two germline ends. Germline V CDR1 and CDR2: WSHSY, SAAADI. CDR3 length equals 15 residues. The CDR3 coding sequence is TGCGCCAGCAGTGTGTCGGGGGGAACCAACACTGAAGCTTTCTTT. Encoded protein: CASSVSGGTNTEAFF.

The J gene is TRBJ1-6, the V gene TRBV27; no firm D call. The V end was cut by 3 bases, the J end by 8 bases, with 11 bases between. CDR1 is MNHEY, CDR2 SMNVEV, per germline (reference sequence). This CDR3 is 14 amino acids long. The CDR3 sequence: CASSLGRSYSPLHF. The CDR3 DNA is TGTGCCAGCAGTTTGGGGAGATCCTATTCACCCCTCCACTTT.